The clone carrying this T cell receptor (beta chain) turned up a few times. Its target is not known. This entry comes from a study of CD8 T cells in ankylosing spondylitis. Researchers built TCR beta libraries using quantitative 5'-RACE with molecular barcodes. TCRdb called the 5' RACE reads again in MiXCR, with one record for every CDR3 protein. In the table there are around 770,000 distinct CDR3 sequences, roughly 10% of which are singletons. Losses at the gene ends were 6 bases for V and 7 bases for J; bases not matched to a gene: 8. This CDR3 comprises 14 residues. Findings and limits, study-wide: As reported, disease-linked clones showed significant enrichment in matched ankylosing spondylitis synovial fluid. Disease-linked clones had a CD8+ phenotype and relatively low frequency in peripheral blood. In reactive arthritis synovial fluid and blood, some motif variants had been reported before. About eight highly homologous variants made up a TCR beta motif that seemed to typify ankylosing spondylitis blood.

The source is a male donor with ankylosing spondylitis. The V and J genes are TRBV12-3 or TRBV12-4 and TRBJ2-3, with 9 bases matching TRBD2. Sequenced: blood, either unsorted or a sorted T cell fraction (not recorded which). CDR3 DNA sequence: TGTGCCAGCAGCCTAGCGGGGCCGTGGAATACGCAGTATTTT. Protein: CASSLAGPWNTQYF.